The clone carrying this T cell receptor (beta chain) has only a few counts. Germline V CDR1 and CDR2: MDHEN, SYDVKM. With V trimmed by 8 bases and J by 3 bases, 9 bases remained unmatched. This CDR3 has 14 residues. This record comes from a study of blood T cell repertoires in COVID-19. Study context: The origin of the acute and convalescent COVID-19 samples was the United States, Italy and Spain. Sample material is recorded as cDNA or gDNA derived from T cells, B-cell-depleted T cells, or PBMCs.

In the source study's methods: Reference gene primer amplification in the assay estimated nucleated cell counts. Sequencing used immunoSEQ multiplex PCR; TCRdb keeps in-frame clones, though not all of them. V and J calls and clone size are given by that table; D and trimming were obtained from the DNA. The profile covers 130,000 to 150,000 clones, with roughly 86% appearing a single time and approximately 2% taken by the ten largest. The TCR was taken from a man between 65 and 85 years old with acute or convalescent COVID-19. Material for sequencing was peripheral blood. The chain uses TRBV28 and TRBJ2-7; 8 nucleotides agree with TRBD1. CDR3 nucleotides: TGTGCCAGCCATAAGGGACAGGCCGGCTACGAGCAGTACTTC. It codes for CASHKGQAGYEQYF. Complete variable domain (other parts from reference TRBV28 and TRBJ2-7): DVKVTQSSRYLVKRTGEKVFLECVQDMDHENMFWYRQDPGLGLRLIYFSYDVKMKEKGDIPEGYSVSREKKERFSLILESASTNQTSMYLCASHKGQAGYEQYFGPGTRLTVT.